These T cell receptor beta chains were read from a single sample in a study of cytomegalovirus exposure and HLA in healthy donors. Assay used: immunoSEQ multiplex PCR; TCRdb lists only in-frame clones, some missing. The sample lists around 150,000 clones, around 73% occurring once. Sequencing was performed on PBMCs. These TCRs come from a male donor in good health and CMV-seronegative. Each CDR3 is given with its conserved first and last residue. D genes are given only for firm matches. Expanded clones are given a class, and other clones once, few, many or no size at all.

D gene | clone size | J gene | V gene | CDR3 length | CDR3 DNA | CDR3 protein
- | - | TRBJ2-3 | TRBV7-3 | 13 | TGTGCCAGCAGTTACACAGGGTCAGATACGCAGTATTTT | CASSYTGSDTQYF
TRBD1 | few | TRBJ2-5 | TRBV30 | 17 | TGTGCCTGGGGACCCTCGGACAGGGGGCTTAATCAAGAGACCCAGTACTTC | CAWGPSDRGLNQETQYF
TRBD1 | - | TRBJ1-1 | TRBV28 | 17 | TGTGCCAGCAGTGAACTGGGGACAGGGGTGATGAACACTGAAGCTTTCTTT | CASSELGTGVMNTEAFF
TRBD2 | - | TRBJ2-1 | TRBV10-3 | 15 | TGTGCCATCGGGGTCGGGGGGAGGCAATCGAATGAGCAGTTCTTC | CAIGVGGRQSNEQFF
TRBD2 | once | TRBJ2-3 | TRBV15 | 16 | TGTGCCACCAGCAGAGATGACCGGGGGGGCACAGATACGCAGTATTTT | CATSRDDRGGTDTQYF
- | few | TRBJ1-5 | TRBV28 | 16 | TGTGCCAGCAGTTTATTGGAGAATTATAGCAATCAGCCCCAGCATTTT | CASSLLENYSNQPQHF
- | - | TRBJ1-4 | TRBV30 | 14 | TGTGCCTGGAGCAGGAGGGGTTCAAATGAAAAACTGTTTTTT | CAWSRRGSNEKLFF
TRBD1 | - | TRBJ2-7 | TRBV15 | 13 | TGTGCCGCCGAGGGACAGAGATCTTACGAGCAGTACTTC | CAAEGQRSYEQYF
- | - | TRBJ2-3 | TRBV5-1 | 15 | TGCGCCAGCAGCTTGGGGGGCCCCCGCGCAGATACGCAGTATTTT | CASSLGGPRADTQYF
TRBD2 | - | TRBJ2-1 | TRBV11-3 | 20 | TGTGCCAGCAGCTTCACAATCCCCTTTGCGGGAGGGCCCGAGGACAATGAGCAGTTCTTC | CASSFTIPFAGGPEDNEQFF
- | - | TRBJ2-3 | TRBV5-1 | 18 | TGCGCCAGCAGCTTGGGGCGGGCGGGGGGACAGACCACAGATACGCAGTATTTT | CASSLGRAGGQTTDTQYF
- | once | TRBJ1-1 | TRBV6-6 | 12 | TGTGCCAGCAGTCGGACTGAAACTGAAGCTTTCTTT | CASSRTETEAFF
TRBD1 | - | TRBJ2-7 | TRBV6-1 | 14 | TGTGCCAGCAGTGAACAGGGGGAATCCTACGAGCAGTACTTC | CASSEQGESYEQYF
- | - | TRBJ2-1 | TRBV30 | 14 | TGTGCCTGGAGTGGGAGGGGGCTTTACAATGAGCAGTTCTTC | CAWSGRGLYNEQFF
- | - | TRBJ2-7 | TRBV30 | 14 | TGTGCCTGGAGTGAGCATGGGGCAGCATACGAGCAGTACTTC | CAWSEHGAAYEQYF
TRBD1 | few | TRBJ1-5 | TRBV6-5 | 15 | TGTGCCAGCAGCCCCGGACAGGGGGGCAATCAGCCCCAGCATTTT | CASSPGQGGNQPQHF
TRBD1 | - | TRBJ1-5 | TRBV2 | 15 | TGTGCCAGCAGTGATAACAGGGGGCGCGATCAGCCCCAGCATTTT | CASSDNRGRDQPQHF
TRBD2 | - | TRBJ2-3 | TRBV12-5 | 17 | TGTGCTAGTGGTTTGGTCATTGGTAGCGGGGACACAGATACGCAGTATTTT | CASGLVIGSGDTDTQYF
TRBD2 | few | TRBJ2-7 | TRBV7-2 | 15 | TGTGCCAGCAGATATAGCGGGGTGCAGCCCTACGAGCAGTACTTC | CASRYSGVQPYEQYF
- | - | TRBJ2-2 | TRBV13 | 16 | TGTGCCAGCAGCTTAGTAGGGGACAAGAACACCGGGGAGCTGTTTTTT | CASSLVGDKNTGELFF
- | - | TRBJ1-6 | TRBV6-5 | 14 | TGTGCCAGCAGACTTAGCTCCTATAATTCACCCCTCCACTTT | CASRLSSYNSPLHF
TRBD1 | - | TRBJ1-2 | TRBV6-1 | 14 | TGTGCCAGCACCTTAGGGCAGGGGGCTAGAGGCTACACCTTC | CASTLGQGARGYTF
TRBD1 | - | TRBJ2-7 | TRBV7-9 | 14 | TGTGCCAGCAGCCTCGGGACAGAGTCCTACGAGCAGTACTTC | CASSLGTESYEQYF
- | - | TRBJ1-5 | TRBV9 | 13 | TGTGCCAGCAGCGTAGGGGGAGGTCAGCCCCAGCATTTT | CASSVGGGQPQHF
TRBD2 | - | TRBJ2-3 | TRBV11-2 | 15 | TGTGCCAGCAGCTTATTAAAGCGGGGGCCAGATACGCAGTATTTT | CASSLLKRGPDTQYF
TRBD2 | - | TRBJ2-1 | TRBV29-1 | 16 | TGCAGCGGGGAGGGTCGAGCGAGCTCGCCCGACAATGAGCAGTTCTTC | CSGEGRASSPDNEQFF
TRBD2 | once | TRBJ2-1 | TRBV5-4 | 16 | TGTGCCAGCAGCTTGGGGGGGACTAACTCCTACAATGAGCAGTTCTTC | CASSLGGTNSYNEQFF
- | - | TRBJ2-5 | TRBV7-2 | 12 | TGTGCCAGCAGCTTATATGTCGAGACCCAGTACTTC | CASSLYVETQYF
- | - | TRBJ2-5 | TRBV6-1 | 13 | TGTGCCAGCAGGGAGGGATACCAAGAGACCCAGTACTTC | CASREGYQETQYF
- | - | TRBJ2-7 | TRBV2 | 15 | TGTGCCAGCATCCAACGGGACTCCGAAACCTACGAGCAGTACTTC | CASIQRDSETYEQYF
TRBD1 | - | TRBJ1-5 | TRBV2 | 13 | TGTGCCAGCAGGACAGGGGTTTATCAGCCCCAGCATTTT | CASRTGVYQPQHF